These 4 T cell receptor beta chains came from one sample sequenced in a study of control samples from healthy donors and cancer patients. This table comes from immunoSEQ multiplex PCR, and its TCRdb copy is limited to in-frame clones, with some not included. The sample includes over 200,000 clones, about four fifths of them seen just once. Sequencing used PBMCs. These receptors were taken from an older woman with lung cancer.

The gene calls are TRBV3-1 (or the pseudogene TRBV3-2) and TRBJ1-1, with D unresolved. The germline gives CDR1 LGHDT, CDR2 YNNKEL (reference sequence). This CDR3 has 14 amino acids. Trimming left V 4 bases short and J 1 base short, with 10 bases between. Here the CDR3 DNA reads TGTGCCAGCAGCCGCCGAACAGCGAACACTGAAGCTTTCTTT. It encodes CASSRRTANTEAFF.

The chain recombines TRBV5-4 with TRBJ2-3; 13 nucleotides agree with TRBD2. CDR3 length: 14 amino acids. Per germline, CDR1 SGHNT and CDR2 YYREEE (reference sequence). V lost 4 bases, J lost 4 bases, and 0 bases stayed unmatched. The CDR3 protein is CASSTSGGADTQYF. CDR3 in DNA: TGTGCCAGCAGCACTAGCGGGGGGGCAGATACGCAGTATTTT.

This chain joins TRBV27 and TRBJ1-2; possible D gene TRBD1, 5 bases. CDR3 length: 13 amino acids. V was pared by 5 bases and J by 2 bases, with 9 bases between. Germline CDR1 and CDR2: MNHEY and SMNVEV (reference sequence). CDR3 DNA sequence: TGTGCCAGCAGTACGACAGCAAACTATGGCTACACCTTC. Translating gives CASSTTANYGYTF.

Concerning this clone itself: The same CDR3 also results from other DNA sequences found in this sample. This sequence joins TRBV28 and TRBJ2-7; no definite D call. CDR3 length: 12 residues. V lost 3 bases to trimming and J lost 1 base, with 4 bases between them. Germline values: CDR1 MDHEN, CDR2 SYDVKM. The CDR3 region has the DNA TGTGCCAGCAGTTTGAGTTCCTACGAGCAGTACTTC. This sequence encodes CASSLSSYEQYF.